This entry lists 24 T cell receptor beta chains sequenced from one sample in a study of CD4+ T cells in melanoma. Only in-frame clones appear in the TCRdb table, and some are missing; sequencing was by immunoSEQ multiplex PCR. This sample has 40,000 to 50,000 clones, with about 88% found just once. Source material: peripheral blood. The source of these receptors is a human donor with melanoma.

The gene calls are TRBV7-8 and TRBJ1-1, with D possibly being TRBD1 (6 bases). CDR3 length: 16 amino acids. V was pared by 1 base and J by 1 base, with 13 bases between. Germline CDR1 SGHVS, CDR2 FQNEAQ. CDR3 sequence reads: CASSLVGGHPNTEAFF. In DNA, the CDR3 is TGTGCCAGCAGCTTAGTAGGGGGACACCCGAACACTGAAGCTTTCTTT.

This clone has more than one count but fewer than ten. V gene TRBV4-1 combines with J gene TRBJ1-4, with D unresolved. The germline gives CDR1 MGHRA, CDR2 YSYEKL. The V gene lost 4 bases and the J gene lost 0 bases, with 18 bases spanning the gap. The CDR3 is made up of 18 amino acids. CDR3 loop: CASSPLVKGGPTNEKLFF. CDR3 coding DNA: TGCGCCAGCAGCCCCCTTGTAAAGGGAGGCCCAACTAATGAAAAACTGTTTTTT.

Details on this clone: This specimen includes other DNA sequences encoding the same CDR3. The chain is built from TRBV7-2 and TRBJ2-7; no definite D call. The CDR3 has 12 amino acids. The germline V gene encodes CDR1 SGHTA and CDR2 FQGNSA. With 5 bases removed from V and 1 base from J, the gap between germline ends came to 6 bases. The CDR3 nucleotides are TGTGCCAGCAGCCTAGTTTCCTACGAGCAGTACTTC. Amino acid sequence: CASSLVSYEQYF. The full variable domain, completed using reference TRBV7-2 and TRBJ2-7, is GAGVSQSPSNKVTEKGKDVELRCDPISGHTALYWYRQSLGQGLEFLIYFQGNSAPDKSGLPSDRFSAERTGGSVSTLTIQRTQQEDSAVYLCASSLVSYEQYFGPGTRLTVT.

V usage is TRBV19 and J usage is TRBJ1-5; 8 bases line up with TRBD1. CDR3 size: 18 residues. The V gene's germline CDR1 is LNHDA and CDR2 SQIVND (reference sequence). The ends lost 0 bases at V and 0 bases at J; junction bases unmatched: 7. CDR3 amino acids: CASSIEDRASYSNQPQHF. CDR3 bases: TGTGCCAGTAGTATAGAGGACAGGGCGAGTTATAGCAATCAGCCCCAGCATTTT.

This clone was seen more than once but under ten times. V is TRBV15 and J is TRBJ2-7; TRBD1 or TRBD2 may be the D gene (5 bases each). The CDR3 runs to 14 residues. Germline assignment: CDR1 LNHNV and CDR2 YYDKDF (reference sequence). Between the trimmed V and J ends, which lost 6 bases and 2 bases, there was a span of 14 bases. Written as DNA, the CDR3 is TGTGCCACCAGGGGACCGGGATCTCCCTACGAGCAGTACTTC. This sequence encodes CATRGPGSPYEQYF.

This chain connects TRBV7-6 to TRBJ2-3, with D possibly TRBD2 on 5 matching bases. Germline V gene lookup returns CDR1 SGHVS and CDR2 FNYEAQ. The length of the CDR3 is 15 residues. V lost 5 bases and J lost 4, with 16 bases in between. For the CDR3, the DNA is TGTGCCAGCAGCCCAGCGGCCGGGTTTGCAGATACGCAGTATTTT. This encodes CASSPAAGFADTQYF.

In regard to this clone: The junction departs from the called germline gene at one end, perhaps through a read error. J is TRBJ1-2 and V is TRBV5-1; 9 nucleotides line up with TRBD1. Looked up from germline, CDR1 is SGHRS and CDR2 is YFSETQ. The CDR3 runs 11 residues. CDR3 coding DNA: TGCGCCAGCAGCTACCGGGACAGGGTTAGTTTC. Translated, it gives CASSYRDRVSF. Full variable domain (rest looked up from reference TRBV5-1 and TRBJ1-2): KAGVTQTPRYLIKTRGQQVTLSCSPISGHRSVSWYQQTPGQGLQFLFEYFSETQRNKGNFPGRFSGRQFSNSRSEMNVSTLELGDSALYLCASSYRDRVSFGSGTRLTVV.

The chain carries TRBV7-9 and TRBJ1-1, with D unresolved. With 5 bases removed from V and 2 bases from J, the gap between germline ends came to 3 bases. Per germline, CDR1 SEHNR and CDR2 FQNEAQ (reference sequence). The CDR3 extends over 11 amino acids. The DNA for the CDR3 is TGTGCCAGCAGCCGCAACACTGAAGCTTTCTTT. Its protein product is CASSRNTEAFF.

The chain employs TRBV7-2 and TRBJ2-7; 10 bases line up with TRBD2. The CDR3 consists of 17 residues. With V trimmed by 1 base and J by 4 bases, 10 bases remained unmatched. Germline V lookup: CDR1 SGHTA, CDR2 FQGNSA. For the CDR3, the DNA is TGTGCCAGCAGCTTAGTGGGTAGCGGGGGGCTCCCGTACGAGCAGTACTTC. Translating it yields CASSLVGSGGLPYEQYF.

In its sample, this clone was seen a few times. The chain recombines TRBV6-1 with TRBJ1-1, with D unclear. This CDR3 region has 13 residues. Germline assignment: CDR1 MNHNS and CDR2 SASEGT. Trimming took off 8 bases at V and 0 bases at J, with 10 bases between the two ends. The CDR3 DNA sequence: TGTGCCAGCTTGACCTTGATGAACACTGAAGCTTTCTTT. This codes for CASLTLMNTEAFF.

This clone came up a few times. The chain is built from TRBV27 and TRBJ2-1; D not resolved. The CDR3 runs 13 residues. The germline V and J ends were trimmed by 4 bases and 0 bases, with 4 bases remaining between them. CDR1 is MNHEY and CDR2 is SMNVEV in the germline V gene (reference sequence). The CDR3 reads CASSYSSYNEQFF. The CDR3 DNA follows: TGTGCCAGCAGTTACAGCTCCTACAATGAGCAGTTCTTC.

V usage is TRBV5-6 and J usage is TRBJ1-5; 9 nucleotides match TRBD1. The CDR3 sequence is 14 residues long. Trimming at V came to 4 bases and at J to 6 bases, leaving 5 bases not matched to a gene. Per germline, CDR1 SGHDT and CDR2 YYEEEE. For the CDR3, the DNA is TGTGCCAGCAGCGAACAGGGGGCGGGTCAGCCCCAGCATTTT. The encoded protein is CASSEQGAGQPQHF. Complete variable domain (other parts from reference TRBV5-6 and TRBJ1-5): DAGVTQSPTHLIKTRGQQVTLRCSPKSGHDTVSWYQQALGQGPQFIFQYYEEEERQRGNFPDRFSGHQFPNYSSELNVNALLLGDSALYLCASSEQGAGQPQHFGDGTRLSIL.

This sequence joins TRBV29-1 and TRBJ1-3; maybe TRBD1 (5 bases). The V gene's germline CDR1 is SQVTM and CDR2 ANQGSEA. Trimming left V 7 bases short and J 3 bases short, with 10 bases between. The CDR3 consists of 12 residues. The CDR3 spells CSAGGGGNTIYF. In DNA form, the CDR3 reads TGCAGCGCCGGGGGTGGTGGAAACACCATATATTTT.

The chain is built from TRBV7-8 and TRBJ2-1, with D possibly matching TRBD1 (6 bases). The CDR3 has 17 residues. CDR1 is SGHVS and CDR2 is FQNEAQ in the germline V gene. Between the trimmed V and J ends, which lost 5 bases and 0 bases, there was a span of 17 bases. The CDR3 spells CASSRYRVGNSYNEQFF. CDR3 nucleotides: TGTGCCAGCAGCAGGTACAGGGTGGGAAACTCCTACAATGAGCAGTTCTTC.

V and J are TRBV19 and TRBJ1-1; D uncertain. The CDR3 consists of 13 residues. Germline V lookup: CDR1 LNHDA, CDR2 SQIVND (reference sequence). Trimming removed 7 bases at V and 2 bases at J, with 11 bases between. Here the CDR3 reads CASTPTINTEAFF. CDR3 nucleotides: TGTGCCAGTACCCCGACGATTAACACTGAAGCTTTCTTT.

This chain connects TRBV7-6 to TRBJ1-2, with D tentatively TRBD1 (6 bases). The germline CDR1 and CDR2 sequences are SGHVS and FNYEAQ. Trimming removed 1 base at V and 0 bases at J, with 15 bases between. The CDR3 contains 17 residues. The CDR3 coding sequence is TGTGCCAGCAGCTTAGAGGGGGGCAGGAAACCTAACTATGGCTACACCTTC. It encodes CASSLEGGRKPNYGYTF.

The chain is built from TRBV7-3 and TRBJ1-1; D gene uncertain. The length of the CDR3 is 14 residues. The germline gives CDR1 SGHTA, CDR2 FQGTGA. Trimming left V 2 bases short and J 3 bases short, with 10 bases between. In DNA, the CDR3 is TGTGCCAGCAGCTTAGCCCCTGGAGACACTGAAGCTTTCTTT. This gives the protein CASSLAPGDTEAFF.

The chain uses TRBV5-1 and TRBJ1-2; no firm D call. The CDR3 totals 13 residues. The V gene lost 0 bases and the J gene lost 8 bases, with 11 bases spanning the gap. Germline V lookup: CDR1 SGHRS, CDR2 YFSETQ. For the CDR3, the DNA is TGCGCCAGCAGCTTGGACGGGGTGCAGGGCTACACCTTC. It is translated as CASSLDGVQGYTF. Using reference TRBV5-1 and TRBJ1-2 for the parts outside the CDR3, the full variable domain is KAGVTQTPRYLIKTRGQQVTLSCSPISGHRSVSWYQQTPGQGLQFLFEYFSETQRNKGNFPGRFSGRQFSNSRSEMNVSTLELGDSALYLCASSLDGVQGYTFGSGTRLTVV.

The V call is TRBV18, the J call TRBJ1-4; no reliable D call. V lost 5 bases and J lost 7, with 8 bases in between. This CDR3 region has 12 residues. In germline, CDR1 is KGHSH, CDR2 LQKENI. As DNA, the CDR3 is TGTGCCAGCTCAACGATCGCTGAAAAACTGTTTTTT. Translation gives CASSTIAEKLFF.

This sequence joins TRBV2 and TRBJ2-3; D is unresolved. CDR1 and CDR2 (germline): SNHLY, FYNNEI. V shed 3 bases and J shed 4 bases, with 14 bases lying between them. The CDR3 contains 15 residues. The CDR3 loop is CASSENRRLADTQYF. The CDR3 DNA reads TGTGCCAGCAGTGAGAATCGACGGCTAGCAGATACGCAGTATTTT.

The chain links TRBV30 to TRBJ2-2; no reliable D call. The CDR3 has 11 residues. CDR1 and CDR2 from the germline V gene are GTSNPN and SVGIG (reference sequence). Trimming removed 4 bases at V and 5 bases at J, with 5 bases between. CDR3 sequence: CAWMGTGELFF. DNA of the CDR3: TGTGCCTGGATGGGTACCGGGGAGCTGTTTTTT.

This rearrangement joins TRBV6-6 to TRBJ2-7, with D maybe TRBD1 (7 bases). Germline V CDR1 and CDR2: MNHNY, SVGAGI (reference sequence). Trimming stripped 6 bases from V and 4 bases from J, with 16 bases between. The CDR3 is made up of 14 amino acids. The CDR3: CASRGGRGTYEQYF. CDR3 in DNA: TGTGCCAGCAGGGGGGGCAGGGGGACGTACGAGCAGTACTTC.

The gene calls are TRBV14 and TRBJ1-6; 7 bases agree with TRBD1. Germline CDR1 reads SGHDN; CDR2 reads FVKESK. This CDR3 spans 15 amino acids. Trimming took 0 bases from V and 9 from J; bases not matched to a gene: 5. CDR3 coding DNA: TGTGCCAGCAGCCAAGAAGGACAGGAGGGTTCACCCCTCCACTTT. Amino acid sequence: CASSQEGQEGSPLHF.

The J gene is TRBJ2-7, the V gene TRBV18, with 7 bases matching TRBD1. This CDR3 comprises 13 residues. V shed 4 bases and J 0 bases; nucleotides not matched to a gene: 0. The germline V gene has CDR1 KGHSH and CDR2 LQKENI. CDR3 coding DNA: TGTGCCAGCTCACAGGGGGCCTCCTACGAGCAGTACTTC. Protein product: CASSQGASYEQYF.